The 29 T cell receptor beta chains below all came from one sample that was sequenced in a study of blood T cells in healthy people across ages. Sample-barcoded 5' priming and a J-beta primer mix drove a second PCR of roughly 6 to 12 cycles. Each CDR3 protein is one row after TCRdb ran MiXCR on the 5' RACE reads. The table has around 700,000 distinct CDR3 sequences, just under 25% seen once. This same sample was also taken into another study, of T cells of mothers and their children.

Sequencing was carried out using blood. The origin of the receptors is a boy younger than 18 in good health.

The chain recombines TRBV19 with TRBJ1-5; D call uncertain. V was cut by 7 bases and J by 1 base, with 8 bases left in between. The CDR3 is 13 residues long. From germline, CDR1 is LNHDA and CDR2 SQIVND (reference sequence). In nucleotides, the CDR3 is TGTGCCAGTACATCCCGCAGCAATCAGCCCCAGCATTTT. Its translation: CASTSRSNQPQHF.

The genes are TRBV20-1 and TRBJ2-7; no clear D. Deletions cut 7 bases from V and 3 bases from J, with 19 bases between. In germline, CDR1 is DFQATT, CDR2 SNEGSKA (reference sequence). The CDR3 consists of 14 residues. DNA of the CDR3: TGCAGTGTCTCCAACGTGCGGCGGCGCTACGAGCAGTACTTC. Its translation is CSVSNVRRRYEQYF.

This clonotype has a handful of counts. The CDR3 spells CASSESWTENEKLFF. The CDR3 region has the DNA TGTGCCAGCAGTGAATCGTGGACTGAGAATGAAAAACTGTTTTTT. The V and J genes are TRBV6-1 and TRBJ1-4, with unresolved D. Trimming cost V 2 bases and J 5 bases, with 12 bases left between them. The CDR3 has 15 residues. Germline V lookup: CDR1 MNHNS, CDR2 SASEGT.

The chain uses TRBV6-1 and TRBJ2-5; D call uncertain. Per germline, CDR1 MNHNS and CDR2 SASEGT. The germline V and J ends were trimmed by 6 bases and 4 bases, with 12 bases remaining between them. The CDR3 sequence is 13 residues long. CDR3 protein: CASRVAGRETQYF. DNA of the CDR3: TGTGCCAGCAGGGTAGCAGGAAGAGAGACCCAGTACTTC.

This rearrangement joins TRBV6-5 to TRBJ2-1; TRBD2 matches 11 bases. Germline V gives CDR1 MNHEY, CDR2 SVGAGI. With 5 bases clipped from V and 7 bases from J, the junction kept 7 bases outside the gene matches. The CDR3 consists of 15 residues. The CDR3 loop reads CASSQTSGGWNEQFF. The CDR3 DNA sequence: TGTGCCAGCAGTCAAACTAGCGGGGGATGGAATGAGCAGTTCTTC.

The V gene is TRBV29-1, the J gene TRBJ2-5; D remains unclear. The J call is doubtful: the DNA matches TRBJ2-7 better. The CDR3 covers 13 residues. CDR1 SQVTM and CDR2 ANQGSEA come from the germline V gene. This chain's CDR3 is CSVLDGLRDEQYF. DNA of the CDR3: TGCAGCGTTTTGGACGGGTTAAGGGACGAGCAGTACTTC.

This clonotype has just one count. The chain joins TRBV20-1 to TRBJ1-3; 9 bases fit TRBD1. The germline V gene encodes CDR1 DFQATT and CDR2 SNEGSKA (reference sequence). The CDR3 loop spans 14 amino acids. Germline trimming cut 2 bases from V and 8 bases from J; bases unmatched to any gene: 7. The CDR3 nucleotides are TGCAGTGCTAGAAGGGACAGGGATAGAGACACCATATATTTT. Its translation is CSARRDRDRDTIYF.

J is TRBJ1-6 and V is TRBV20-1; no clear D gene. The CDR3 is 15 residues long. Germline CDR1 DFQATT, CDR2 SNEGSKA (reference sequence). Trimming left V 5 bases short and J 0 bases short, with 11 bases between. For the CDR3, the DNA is TGCAGTGCTCGTCTAGCCAGCTCCTATAATTCACCCCTCCACTTT. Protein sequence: CSARLASSYNSPLHF.

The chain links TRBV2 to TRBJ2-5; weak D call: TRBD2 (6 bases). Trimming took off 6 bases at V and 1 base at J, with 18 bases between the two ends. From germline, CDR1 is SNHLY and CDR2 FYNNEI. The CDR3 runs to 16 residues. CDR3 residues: CASSPPVREAQETQYF. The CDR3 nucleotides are TGTGCCAGCAGCCCCCCCGTGAGGGAGGCCCAAGAGACCCAGTACTTC.

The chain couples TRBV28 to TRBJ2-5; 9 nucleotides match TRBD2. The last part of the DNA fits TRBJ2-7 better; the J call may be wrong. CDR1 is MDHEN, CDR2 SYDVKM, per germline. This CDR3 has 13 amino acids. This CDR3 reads CASSASGENEQYF. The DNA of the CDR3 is TGTGCCAGCAGTGCTAGCGGGGAAAACGAGCAGTACTTC.

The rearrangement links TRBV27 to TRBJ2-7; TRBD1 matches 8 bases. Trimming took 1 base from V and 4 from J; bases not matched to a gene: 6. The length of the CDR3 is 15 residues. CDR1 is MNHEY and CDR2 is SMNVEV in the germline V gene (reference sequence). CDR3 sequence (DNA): TGTGCCAGCAGTTTATTTGGCCAGGGGGCGTACGAGCAGTACTTC. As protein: CASSLFGQGAYEQYF.

CDR3 loop: CASSLGPANTGELFF. CDR3 nucleotide sequence: TGTGCCAGCAGCTTGGGCCCCGCGAACACCGGGGAGCTGTTTTTT. The rearrangement uses TRBV5-6 and TRBJ2-2; D gene unclear. The germline gives CDR1 SGHDT, CDR2 YYEEEE. Between the trimmed V and J ends, which lost 0 bases and 0 bases, there was a span of 6 bases. This CDR3 comprises 15 residues.

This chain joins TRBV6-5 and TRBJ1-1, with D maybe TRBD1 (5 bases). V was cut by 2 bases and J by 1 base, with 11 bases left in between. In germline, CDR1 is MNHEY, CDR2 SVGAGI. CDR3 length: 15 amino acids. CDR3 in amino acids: CASSYLTTGNTEAFF. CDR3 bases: TGTGCCAGCAGTTACCTAACTACAGGGAACACTGAAGCTTTCTTT.

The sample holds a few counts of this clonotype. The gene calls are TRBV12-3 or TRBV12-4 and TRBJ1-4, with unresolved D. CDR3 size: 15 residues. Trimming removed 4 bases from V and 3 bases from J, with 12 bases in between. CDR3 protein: CASSSKRASNEKLFF. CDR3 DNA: TGTGCCAGCAGTTCGAAGAGAGCTTCTAATGAAAAACTGTTTTTT.

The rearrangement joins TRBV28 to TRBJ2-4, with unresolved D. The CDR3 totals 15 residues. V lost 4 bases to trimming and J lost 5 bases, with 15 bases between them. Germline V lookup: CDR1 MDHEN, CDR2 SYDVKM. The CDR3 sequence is CASSSQTGPQNIQYF. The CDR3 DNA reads TGTGCCAGCAGTTCCCAGACGGGCCCACAAAACATTCAGTACTTC.

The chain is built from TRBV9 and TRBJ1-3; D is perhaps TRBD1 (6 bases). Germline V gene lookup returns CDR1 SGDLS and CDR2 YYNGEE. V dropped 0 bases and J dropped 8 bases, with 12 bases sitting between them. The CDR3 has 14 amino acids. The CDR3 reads CASSVAGARDTIYF. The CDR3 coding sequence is TGTGCCAGCAGCGTAGCGGGGGCGCGGGACACCATATATTTT. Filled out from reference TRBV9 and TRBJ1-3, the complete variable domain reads DSGVTQTPKHLITATGQRVTLRCSPRSGDLSVYWYQQSLDQGLQFLIQYYNGEERAKGNILERFSAQQFPDLHSELNLSSLELGDSALYFCASSVAGARDTIYFGEGSWLTVV.

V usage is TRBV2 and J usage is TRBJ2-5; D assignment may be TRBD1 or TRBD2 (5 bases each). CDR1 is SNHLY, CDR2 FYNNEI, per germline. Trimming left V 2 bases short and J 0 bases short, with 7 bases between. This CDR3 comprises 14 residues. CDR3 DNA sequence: TGTGCCAGCAGTGAATGGGGGTACCAAGAGACCCAGTACTTC. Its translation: CASSEWGYQETQYF.

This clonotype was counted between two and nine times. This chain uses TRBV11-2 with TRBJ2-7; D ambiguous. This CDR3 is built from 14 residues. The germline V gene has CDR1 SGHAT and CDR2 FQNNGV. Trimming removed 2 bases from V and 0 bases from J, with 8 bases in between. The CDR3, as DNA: TGTGCCAGCAGCTTATCCGACACCTCCTACGAGCAGTACTTC. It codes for CASSLSDTSYEQYF.

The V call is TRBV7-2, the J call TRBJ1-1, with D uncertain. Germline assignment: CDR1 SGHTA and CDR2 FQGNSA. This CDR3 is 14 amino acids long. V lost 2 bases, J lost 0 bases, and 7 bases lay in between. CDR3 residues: CASSLSRVNTEAFF. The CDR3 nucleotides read TGTGCCAGCAGCTTATCTCGGGTGAACACTGAAGCTTTCTTT.

CDR3 residues: CASSYSRGYTF. In DNA form, the CDR3 reads TGTGCCAGCAGTTACTCGAGGGGCTACACCTTC. The J gene is TRBJ1-2, the V gene TRBV6-6, with D unresolved. This CDR3 spans 11 amino acids. V was clipped by 0 bases and J by 8 bases, with 4 bases between them. The V gene's germline CDR1 is MNHNY and CDR2 SVGAGI (reference sequence).

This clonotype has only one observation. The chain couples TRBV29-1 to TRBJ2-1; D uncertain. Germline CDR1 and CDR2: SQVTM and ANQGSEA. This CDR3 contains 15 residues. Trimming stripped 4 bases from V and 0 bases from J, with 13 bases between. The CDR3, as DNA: TGCAGCGTTGTGGCGCTCTGGAGCTCCTACAATGAGCAGTTCTTC. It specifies CSVVALWSSYNEQFF.

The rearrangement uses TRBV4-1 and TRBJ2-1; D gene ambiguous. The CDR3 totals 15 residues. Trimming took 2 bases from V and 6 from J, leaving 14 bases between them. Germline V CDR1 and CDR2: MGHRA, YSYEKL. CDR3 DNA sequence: TGCGCCAGCAGCCAATTACTCCAGGCCAGCAATGAGCAGTTCTTC. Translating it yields CASSQLLQASNEQFF.

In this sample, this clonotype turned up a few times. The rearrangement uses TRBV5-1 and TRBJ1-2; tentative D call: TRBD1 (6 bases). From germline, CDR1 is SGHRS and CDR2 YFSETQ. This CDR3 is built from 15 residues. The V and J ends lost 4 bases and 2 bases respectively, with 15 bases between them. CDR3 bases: TGCGCCAGCAGCCCAGGGGACACCCTCAACTATGGCTACACCTTC. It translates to CASSPGDTLNYGYTF.

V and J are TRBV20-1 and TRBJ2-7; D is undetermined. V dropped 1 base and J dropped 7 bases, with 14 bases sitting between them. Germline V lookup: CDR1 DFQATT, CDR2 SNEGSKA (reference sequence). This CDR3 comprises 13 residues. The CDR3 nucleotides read TGCAGTGCTAGAGGGTTGGACGGTTGGGAGCAGTACTTC. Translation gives CSARGLDGWEQYF.

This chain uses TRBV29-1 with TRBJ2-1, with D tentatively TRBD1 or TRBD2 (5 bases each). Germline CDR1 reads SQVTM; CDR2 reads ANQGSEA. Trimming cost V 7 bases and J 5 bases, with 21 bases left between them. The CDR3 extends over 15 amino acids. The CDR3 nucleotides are TGCAGCGCTGCCGGGGCCCTCGGGCGCCACAATGAGCAGTTCTTC. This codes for CSAAGALGRHNEQFF.

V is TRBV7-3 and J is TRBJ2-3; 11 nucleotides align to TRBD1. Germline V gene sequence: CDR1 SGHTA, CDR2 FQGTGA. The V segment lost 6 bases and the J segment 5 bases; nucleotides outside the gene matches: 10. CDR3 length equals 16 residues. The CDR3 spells CASRMLGQGALDTQYF. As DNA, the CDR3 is TGTGCCAGCAGAATGCTCGGACAGGGGGCTTTAGATACGCAGTATTTT. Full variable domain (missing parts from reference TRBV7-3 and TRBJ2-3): GAGVSQTPSNKVTEKGKYVELRCDPISGHTALYWYRQSLGQGPEFLIYFQGTGAADDSGLPNDRFFAVRPEGSVSTLKIQRTERGDSAVYLCASRMLGQGALDTQYFGPGTRLTVL.

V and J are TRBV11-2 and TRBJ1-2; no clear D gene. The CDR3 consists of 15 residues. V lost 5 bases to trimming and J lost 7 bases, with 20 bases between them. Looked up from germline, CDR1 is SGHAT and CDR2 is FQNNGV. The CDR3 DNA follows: TGTGCCAGCAGCAACCCAGGCGTGAGGGTGACTGGCTACACCTTC. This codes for CASSNPGVRVTGYTF.

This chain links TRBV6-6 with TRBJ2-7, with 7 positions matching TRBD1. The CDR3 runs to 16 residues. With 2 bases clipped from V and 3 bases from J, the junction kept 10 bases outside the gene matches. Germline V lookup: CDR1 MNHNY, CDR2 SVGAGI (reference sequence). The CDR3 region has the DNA TGTGCCAGCAGTTACCTTGAGACAGGGAAGAACTACGAGCAGTACTTC. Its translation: CASSYLETGKNYEQYF.

The CDR3 loop reads CAMGDSSGNTIYF. CDR3 sequence (DNA): TGTGCAATGGGAGACAGTTCTGGAAACACCATATATTTT. This chain joins TRBV12-3 or TRBV12-4 and TRBJ1-3; weak D call: TRBD1 (5 bases). The CDR3 spans 13 residues.